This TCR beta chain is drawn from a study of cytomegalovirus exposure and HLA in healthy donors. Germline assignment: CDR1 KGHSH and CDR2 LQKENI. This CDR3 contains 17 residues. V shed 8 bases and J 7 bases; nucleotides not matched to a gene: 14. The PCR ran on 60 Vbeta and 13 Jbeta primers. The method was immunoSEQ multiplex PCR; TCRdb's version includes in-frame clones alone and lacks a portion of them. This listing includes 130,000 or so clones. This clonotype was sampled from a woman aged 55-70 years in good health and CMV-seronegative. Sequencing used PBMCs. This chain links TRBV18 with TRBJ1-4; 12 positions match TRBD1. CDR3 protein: CASTKKLSGQGAEKLFF. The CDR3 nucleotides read TGTGCCAGCACAAAAAAACTCTCGGGACAGGGGGCTGAAAAACTGTTTTTT.